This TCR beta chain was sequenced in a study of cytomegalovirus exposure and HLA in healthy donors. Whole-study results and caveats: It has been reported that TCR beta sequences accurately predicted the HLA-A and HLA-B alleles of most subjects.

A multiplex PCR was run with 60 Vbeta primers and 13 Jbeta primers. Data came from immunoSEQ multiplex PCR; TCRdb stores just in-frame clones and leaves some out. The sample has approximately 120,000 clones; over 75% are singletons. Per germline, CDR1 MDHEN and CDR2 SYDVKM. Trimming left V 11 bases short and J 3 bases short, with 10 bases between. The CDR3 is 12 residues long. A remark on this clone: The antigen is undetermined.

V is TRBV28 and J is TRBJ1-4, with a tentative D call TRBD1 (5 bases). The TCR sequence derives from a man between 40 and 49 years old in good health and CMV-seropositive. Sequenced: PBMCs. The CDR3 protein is CAVQGSNEKLFF. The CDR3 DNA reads TGTGCCGTTCAGGGATCTAATGAAAAACTGTTTTTT.